This TCR beta chain was recovered during a study of CD4+ T cells in melanoma. Study-level points and caveats: A reported correlation linked neoantigen-specific CD4+ T cells to CD8+, macrophage and B cell function. Reportedly, melanoma neoantigen-specific CD4+ T cells showed varied differentiation states.

Data came from immunoSEQ multiplex PCR; TCRdb stores just in-frame clones and leaves some out. Found here are 9,000 to 13,000 clones, roughly two thirds of them singletons; the top ten hold about 14%. The CDR3 is 15 residues long. V lost 0 bases to trimming and J lost 6 bases; unmatched junction nucleotides: 8. Per the germline V gene, CDR1 is SGHKS and CDR2 is YYEKEE (reference sequence). Concerning this clone: Its antigen is as yet unknown.

The chain combines TRBV5-5 with TRBJ1-1; 7 nucleotides agree with TRBD1. The TCR originated in a human donor with melanoma. Sequencing was carried out using cells from a culture (not recorded whether cultured in vitro). In nucleotides, the CDR3 is TGTGCCAGCAGCTTGGCAGGGGGTCCGATCGCTGAAGCTTTCTTT. Amino acid sequence: CASSLAGGPIAEAFF. Variable domain in full (rest from reference TRBV5-5 and TRBJ1-1): DAGVTQSPTHLIKTRGQQVTLRCSPISGHKSVSWYQQVLGQGPQFIFQYYEKEERGRGNFPDRFSARQFPNYSSELNVNALLLGDSALYLCASSLAGGPIAEAFFGQGTRLTVV.